The 13 T cell receptor beta chains below come from one sample, sequenced in a study of lymphopenia after photon versus proton radiotherapy. The table came from immunoSEQ multiplex PCR; TCRdb's copy has only in-frame clones and leaves some out. The sample records around 160,000 clones, approximately 91% being singletons. This material consisted of peripheral blood, taken from a patient treated with photon-based radiotherapy. These receptors were obtained from a man aged 45-65 years with gastric cancer.

DNA for the CDR3: TGTGCCAGCAGCCAAGATGGAGGGGCCTCAGGTACGCAGTATTTT. Translated, it gives CASSQDGGASGTQYF. The chain couples TRBV14 to TRBJ2-3, with D maybe TRBD2 (6 bases). Trimming took 0 bases from V and 8 from J, leaving 15 bases between them. The CDR3 has 15 residues. CDR1 and CDR2 from the germline V gene are SGHDN and FVKESK.

The CDR3 reads CAISESEVLGYTF. In DNA, the CDR3 is TGTGCCATCAGTGAGTCTGAGGTTTTAGGCTACACCTTC. The V gene is TRBV10-3, the J gene TRBJ1-2; no firm D call. Trimming shortened V by 0 bases and J by 8 bases, and 10 bases separated the two germline ends. The CDR3 extends over 13 amino acids. Germline V gene lookup returns CDR1 ENHRY and CDR2 SYGVKD.

The chain uses TRBV5-5 and TRBJ2-7; D is possibly TRBD1 or TRBD2 (5 bases each). This CDR3 region has 15 residues. Deletions cut 6 bases from V and 4 bases from J, with 20 bases between. Germline CDR1 and CDR2: SGHKS and YYEKEE (reference sequence). The CDR3 here is CASKPGPLVGYEQYF. As DNA, the CDR3 is TGTGCCAGCAAGCCGGGGCCCCTTGTAGGATACGAGCAGTACTTC.

The table lists this clone with a count of one. This chain connects TRBV5-5 to TRBJ2-7, with D tentatively TRBD2 (6 bases). CDR3 length equals 16 residues. V lost 4 bases and J lost 0, with 17 bases in between. Germline V gives CDR1 SGHKS, CDR2 YYEKEE (reference sequence). CDR3 bases: TGTGCCAGCAGCCTGGGTCCGGGACTGGTCTCCTACGAGCAGTACTTC. This codes for CASSLGPGLVSYEQYF.

The rearrangement links TRBV28 to TRBJ2-7; D ambiguous. The CDR3 consists of 17 residues. CDR1 is MDHEN and CDR2 is SYDVKM in the germline V gene. The V and J ends lost 1 base and 4 bases respectively, with 20 bases between them. CDR3: CASSLLASTDSTYEQYF. The DNA for the CDR3 is TGTGCCAGCAGTTTATTGGCTTCAACCGACTCCACTTACGAGCAGTACTTC.

In the case of this clone: The sample holds other DNA sequences that translate to the same CDR3. The V and J genes are TRBV7-9 and TRBJ1-2; 7 positions match TRBD1. The CDR3 has 13 residues. CDR1 and CDR2 (germline): SEHNR, FQNEAQ (reference sequence). With 1 base clipped from V and 4 bases from J, the junction kept 0 bases outside the gene matches. The CDR3 DNA reads as TGTGCCAGCAGCTTAGGACAGGGCTATGGCTACACCTTC. This codes for CASSLGQGYGYTF.

The chain is built from TRBV29-1 and TRBJ1-2, with a weak D call TRBD1 (6 bases). This CDR3 has 14 amino acids. Germline CDR1 is SQVTM and CDR2 is ANQGSEA. The V and J ends lost 2 bases and 4 bases respectively, with 14 bases between them. This CDR3 reads CSVEYREWPYGYTF. CDR3 bases: TGCAGCGTTGAATACAGGGAATGGCCCTATGGCTACACCTTC.

As regards this clone: This specimen includes other DNA sequences encoding the same CDR3. Written as DNA, the CDR3 is TGTGCCAGCAGCGTAGGCAGCTCCTACAATGAGCAGTTCTTC. Translating it yields CASSVGSSYNEQFF. V usage is TRBV9 and J usage is TRBJ2-1; no definite D call. Trimming took off 0 bases at V and 0 bases at J, with 4 bases between the two ends. This CDR3 region has 14 residues. Germline V CDR1 and CDR2: SGDLS, YYNGEE.

This chain uses TRBV9 with TRBJ1-5; D is unclear. V was trimmed by 0 bases and J by 3 bases, leaving 10 bases between them. Germline-derived CDR1 and CDR2 are SGDLS and YYNGEE. This CDR3 comprises 15 residues. CDR3 nucleotides: TGTGCCAGCAGCGTAGACGGGCACGTCAATCAGCCCCAGCATTTT. Protein product: CASSVDGHVNQPQHF.

The rearrangement joins TRBV15 to TRBJ2-1, with 10 bases that match TRBD2. The CDR3 sequence is 15 residues long. Germline V lookup: CDR1 LNHNV, CDR2 YYDKDF (reference sequence). V lost 1 base, J lost 3 bases, and 0 bases stayed unmatched. CDR3 sequence reads: CATSRGTSGYNEQFF. The CDR3 DNA follows: TGTGCCACCAGCAGAGGGACTAGCGGCTACAATGAGCAGTTCTTC. The entire variable domain, with the rest obtained from reference TRBV15 and TRBJ2-1, is as follows: DAMVIQNPRYQVTQFGKPVTLSCSQTLNHNVMYWYQQKSSQAPKLLFHYYDKDFNNEADTPDNFQSRRPNTSFCFLDIRSPGLGDTAMYLCATSRGTSGYNEQFFGPGTRLTVL.

The chain joins TRBV5-6 to TRBJ2-2, with 10 bases identical to TRBD2. Unmatched junction bases numbered 4, after V lost 4 bases and J lost 1 base. The CDR3 spans 16 residues. The germline V gene has CDR1 SGHDT and CDR2 YYEEEE. The CDR3 here is CASSLRTSGNTGELFF. DNA of the CDR3: TGTGCCAGCAGCCTCCGGACTAGCGGGAACACCGGGGAGCTGTTTTTT.

The chain employs TRBV5-1 and TRBJ2-7; D may be TRBD1 (6 bases). The V and J ends lost 1 base and 5 bases respectively, with 10 bases between them. CDR3 length equals 13 residues. The germline V gene has CDR1 SGHRS and CDR2 YFSETQ. The CDR3 region is CASSLSRGHEQYF. The CDR3 region has the DNA TGCGCCAGCAGCTTGTCCAGGGGCCACGAGCAGTACTTC.

This clone appeared a single time. The chain recombines TRBV19 with TRBJ1-1; 12 bases agree with TRBD1. CDR3 length: 16 amino acids. Germline V lookup: CDR1 LNHDA, CDR2 SQIVND (reference sequence). J gave up 2 bases and V 6 bases, and 7 bases lay outside the gene matches. The CDR3 DNA reads TGTGCCAGTAGGGGACAGGGGGCATCGGTTAACACTGAAGCTTTCTTT. The encoded protein is CASRGQGASVNTEAFF. The full variable domain, in which reference TRBV19 and TRBJ1-1 provide the parts outside the CDR3, is DGGITQSPKYLFRKEGQNVTLSCEQNLNHDAMYWYRQDPGQGLRLIYYSQIVNDFQKGDIAEGYSVSREKKESFPLTVTSAQKNPTAFYLCASRGQGASVNTEAFFGQGTRLTVV.